This is a list of T cell receptor beta chains from one sample in a study of blood T cell repertoires in COVID-19. The protocol was immunoSEQ multiplex PCR, while the TCRdb copy is restricted to in-frame clones and leaves out a portion. The sample has hundreds of thousands of clones, roughly 86% seen once. Material for sequencing was peripheral blood. These receptors were collected from a man aged 55 to 69 with acute or convalescent COVID-19. CDR3s include the opening cysteine and the closing phenylalanine or tryptophan. The D gene is left open where the match is weak. Expanded clones are given a class, and other clones once, few, many or no size at all.

v_call	cdr3_length	j_call	clone_size	d_call	cdr3_aa	cdr3_nt
TRBV29-1	14	TRBJ2-7	NA	TRBD1	CSVPGGTGAKEQYF	TGCAGCGTACCGGGCGGGACAGGGGCGAAAGAGCAGTACTTC
TRBV5-1	16	TRBJ2-5	NA	NA	CASSTGGLPPVGTQYF	TGCGCCAGCAGCACCGGCGGACTACCGCCGGTTGGGACCCAGTACTTC
TRBV5-6	15	TRBJ1-2	NA	TRBD1	CASSGGTGGRYGYTF	TGTGCCAGCAGCGGCGGGACAGGGGGACGCTATGGCTACACCTTC
TRBV5-1	15	TRBJ1-2	NA	TRBD1	CASSPTTGAGGGYTF	TGCGCCAGCAGCCCAACCACAGGGGCAGGCGGGGGCTACACCTTC
TRBV5-1	14	TRBJ1-6	NA	NA	CASSLFRGNSPLHF	TGCGCCAGCAGCTTGTTCAGGGGAAATTCACCCCTCCACTTT
TRBV4-3	17	TRBJ2-3	NA	NA	CASSQEGGGRPTDTQYF	TGCGCCAGCAGCCAAGAAGGTGGGGGGAGGCCCACAGATACGCAGTATTTT
TRBV7-2	15	TRBJ2-7	once	TRBD1	CASSQGTGPWNEQYF	TGTGCCAGCAGCCAGGGGACAGGGCCCTGGAACGAGCAGTACTTC
TRBV5-1	16	TRBJ2-5	NA	NA	CASSLVTRRGKETQYF	TGCGCCAGCAGCTTGGTGACGCGCCGAGGAAAAGAGACCCAGTACTTC
TRBV19	15	TRBJ1-6	once	NA	CASSPNSLINSPLHF	TGTGCCAGTAGTCCCAACAGCCTGATAAATTCACCCCTCCACTTT
TRBV7-2	15	TRBJ2-3	NA	TRBD2	CASRQYGGSTDTQYF	TGTGCCAGCAGGCAGTACGGGGGGTCCACAGATACGCAGTATTTT
TRBV5-1	14	TRBJ1-6	NA	TRBD1	CASSPTGGSSPLHF	TGCGCCAGCAGCCCCACAGGGGGTAGTTCACCCCTCCACTTT
TRBV6-5	12	TRBJ2-7	NA	NA	CASKGGAYEQYF	TGTGCCAGCAAGGGGGGGGCCTACGAGCAGTACTTC
TRBV11-2	17	TRBJ1-1	NA	NA	CASSLVREGGEARRAFF	TGTGCCAGCAGCTTAGTTCGGGAGGGAGGAGAGGCTAGAAGAGCTTTCTTT
TRBV27	14	TRBJ2-7	NA	TRBD1	CASKPGQASYEQYF	TGTGCCAGCAAACCGGGACAGGCGTCCTACGAGCAGTACTTC
TRBV4-2	18	TRBJ1-6	many	NA	CASSQEVAVIGDNSPLHF	TGTGCCAGCAGCCAAGAGGTCGCAGTCATCGGGGATAATTCACCCCTCCACTTT
TRBV6-5	13	TRBJ1-2	NA	NA	CASSYSSWSGYTF	TGTGCCAGCAGTTATTCGTCGTGGAGCGGCTACACCTTC
TRBV24-1	12	TRBJ1-5	NA	TRBD1	CATSEPTGAQHF	TGTGCCACCAGTGAGCCGACAGGGGCCCAGCATTTT
TRBV11-2	15	TRBJ1-6	NA	NA	CASTAGEGGNSPLHF	TGTGCCAGCACCGCAGGGGAAGGGGGAAATTCACCCCTCCACTTT
TRBV18	16	TRBJ2-5	NA	NA	CASSPRRDSNSETQYF	TGTGCCAGCTCACCACGGCGCGACAGCAACTCGGAGACCCAGTACTTC
TRBV10-3	14	TRBJ1-1	NA	NA	CAISGGTASTEAFF	TGTGCCATCAGTGGGGGCACAGCCAGCACTGAAGCTTTCTTT
TRBV20-1	12	TRBJ1-1	NA	NA	CSASPLVSGAFF	TGCAGTGCTAGTCCCTTGGTCAGTGGCGCTTTCTTT
TRBV12-3/TRBV12-4	13	TRBJ2-5	NA	TRBD1	CASTQQGRETQYF	TGTGCCAGCACCCAACAGGGGCGAGAGACCCAGTACTTC
TRBV6-2/TRBV6-3	14	TRBJ1-6	NA	NA	CASSYRGAGSPLHF	TGTGCCAGCAGTTACCGGGGGGCCGGGTCACCCCTCCACTTT
TRBV6-6	17	TRBJ2-1	NA	TRBD2	CASSPREAGGPTMRQFF	TGTGCCAGCAGTCCCCGGGAAGCGGGGGGGCCTACAATGAGGCAGTTCTTC
TRBV28	15	TRBJ1-2	NA	TRBD1	CASSKAGTGFRGYTF	TGTGCCAGCAGTAAAGCCGGGACAGGGTTTAGGGGCTACACCTTC
TRBV7-3	14	TRBJ2-2	NA	NA	CASSLEGRTGELFF	TGTGCCAGCAGCTTAGAGGGCAGAACCGGGGAGCTGTTTTTT
TRBV5-1	14	TRBJ2-1	NA	TRBD1	CASSWGAGGDEQFF	TGCGCCAGCAGCTGGGGGGCAGGGGGCGATGAGCAGTTCTTC
TRBV7-2	15	TRBJ2-5	NA	TRBD2	CASGLAGAHQETQYF	TGTGCCAGCGGACTAGCGGGGGCCCACCAAGAGACCCAGTACTTC
TRBV7-9	15	TRBJ1-1	NA	NA	CASSFPAGPNTEAFF	TGTGCCAGCAGCTTCCCCGCTGGCCCAAACACTGAAGCTTTCTTT
TRBV4-3	18	TRBJ2-3	NA	TRBD2	CASSQDWTSGLRVDTQYF	TGCGCCAGCAGCCAAGATTGGACTAGCGGCCTTCGGGTGGATACGCAGTATTTT
TRBV9	15	TRBJ1-1	NA	TRBD1	CASSVVGTGDTEAFF	TGTGCCAGCAGCGTAGTGGGGACAGGGGACACTGAAGCTTTCTTT
TRBV7-2	14	TRBJ1-1	NA	TRBD1	CASSLGQLNTEAFF	TGTGCCAGCAGCTTGGGACAGTTGAACACTGAAGCTTTCTTT
TRBV9	14	TRBJ2-3	NA	NA	CASSVGSHTDTQYF	TGTGCCAGCAGCGTAGGAAGCCACACAGATACGCAGTATTTT
TRBV9	17	TRBJ2-3	once	NA	CASSVVRGGASTDTQYF	TGTGCCAGCAGCGTAGTTCGGGGCGGGGCCAGCACAGATACGCAGTATTTT
TRBV3-1/TRBV3-2	16	TRBJ1-5	NA	NA	CASSQSGRGPNQPQHF	TGTGCCAGCAGCCAAAGCGGCCGAGGCCCAAATCAGCCCCAGCATTTT
TRBV6-2/TRBV6-3	15	TRBJ1-2	NA	NA	CASSYDGGSNYGYTF	TGTGCCAGCAGTTACGACGGCGGCTCTAACTATGGCTACACCTTC
TRBV2	16	TRBJ2-1	few	TRBD1	CATRDRAEGGNNEQFF	TGTGCCACCCGGGACAGGGCGGAAGGGGGAAACAATGAGCAGTTCTTC
TRBV7-8	16	TRBJ1-5	NA	TRBD1	CASSKGRDSFNQPQHF	TGTGCCAGCAGCAAGGGCCGGGACAGCTTCAATCAGCCCCAGCATTTT
TRBV19	15	TRBJ1-6	NA	TRBD1	CASSVTGAANSPLHF	TGTGCCAGTAGTGTAACAGGGGCGGCTAATTCACCCCTCCACTTT
TRBV6-5	14	TRBJ1-1	NA	NA	CASSAQGWDTEAFF	TGTGCCAGCAGCGCACAGGGCTGGGACACTGAAGCTTTCTTT
TRBV28	14	TRBJ1-1	NA	NA	CASRGGGPNTEAFF	TGTGCCAGCAGGGGAGGAGGACCGAACACTGAAGCTTTCTTT
TRBV30	15	TRBJ1-3	NA	TRBD1	CAWSVRDRAGNTIYF	TGTGCCTGGAGTGTTCGGGACAGGGCTGGAAACACCATATATTTT
TRBV6-1	15	TRBJ1-5	NA	NA	CASSEAHGGNQPQHF	TGTGCCAGCAGTGAAGCCCACGGAGGTAATCAGCCCCAGCATTTT
TRBV5-1	17	TRBJ1-1	once	NA	CASSPLGGAGMNTEAFF	TGCGCCAGCAGCCCGTTGGGGGGGGCGGGGATGAACACTGAAGCTTTCTTT
TRBV27	14	TRBJ1-4	once	NA	CASSYRKVPEKLFF	TGTGCCAGCAGTTACAGGAAGGTACCGGAAAAACTGTTTTTT
TRBV7-6	18	TRBJ2-3	NA	TRBD2	CASSPTPRTSGDTDTQYF	TGTGCCAGCAGCCCCACGCCGCGGACTAGCGGGGACACAGATACGCAGTATTTT
TRBV9	15	TRBJ2-5	NA	NA	CASSVGPGGQETQYF	TGTGCCAGCAGCGTAGGTCCAGGGGGGCAAGAGACCCAGTACTTC
TRBV5-5	16	TRBJ2-7	NA	NA	CASSLGAGTRTYEQYF	TGTGCCAGCAGCTTGGGGGCCGGGACAAGAACCTACGAGCAGTACTTC
TRBV18	18	TRBJ1-5	once	NA	CASSPQWGQGVGNQPQHF	TGTGCCAGCTCACCACAGTGGGGGCAGGGCGTGGGCAATCAGCCCCAGCATTTT
TRBV4-1	17	TRBJ2-1	once	TRBD2	CASSQPRRAGGPDEQFF	TGCGCCAGCAGCCAACCCCGCCGGGCGGGGGGGCCCGATGAGCAGTTCTTC
TRBV7-6	16	TRBJ2-2	NA	TRBD1	CASSSVGQGNTGELFF	TGTGCCAGCAGCTCAGTGGGACAGGGGAACACCGGGGAGCTGTTTTTT